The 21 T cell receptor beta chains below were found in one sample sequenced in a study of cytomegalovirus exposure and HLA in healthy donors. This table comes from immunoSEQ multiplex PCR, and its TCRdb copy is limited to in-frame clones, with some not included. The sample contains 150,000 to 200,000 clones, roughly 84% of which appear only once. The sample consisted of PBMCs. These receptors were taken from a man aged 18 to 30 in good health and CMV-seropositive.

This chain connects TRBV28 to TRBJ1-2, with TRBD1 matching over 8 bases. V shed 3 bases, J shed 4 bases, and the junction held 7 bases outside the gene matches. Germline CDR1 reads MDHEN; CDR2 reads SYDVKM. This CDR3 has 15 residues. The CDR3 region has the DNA TGTGCCAGCAGTTTTTTCGGCAGGGGGCGCTATGGCTACACCTTC. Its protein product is CASSFFGRGRYGYTF.

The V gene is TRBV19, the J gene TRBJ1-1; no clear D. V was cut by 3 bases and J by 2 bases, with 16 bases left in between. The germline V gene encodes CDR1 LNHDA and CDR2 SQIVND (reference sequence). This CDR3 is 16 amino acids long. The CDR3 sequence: CASSMYHRGGNTEAFF. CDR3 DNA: TGTGCCAGTAGTATGTACCACCGGGGAGGAAACACTGAAGCTTTCTTT.

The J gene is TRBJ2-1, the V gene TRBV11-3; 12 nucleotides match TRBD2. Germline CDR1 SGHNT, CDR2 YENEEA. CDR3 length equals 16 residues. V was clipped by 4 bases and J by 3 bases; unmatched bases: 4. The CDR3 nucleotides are TGTGCCAGCAGCTGGGGGACTAGCGGGTTCTACAATGAGCAGTTCTTC. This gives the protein CASSWGTSGFYNEQFF.

The CDR3 DNA reads TGTGCCAGCTCACCAGCGGACACAAACTACGAGCAGTACTTC. It translates to CASSPADTNYEQYF. V and J are TRBV18 and TRBJ2-7; possible D gene TRBD1, 5 bases. CDR3 length equals 14 residues. V lost 2 bases to trimming and J lost 3 bases, with 11 bases between them. Germline V gene lookup returns CDR1 KGHSH and CDR2 LQKENI.

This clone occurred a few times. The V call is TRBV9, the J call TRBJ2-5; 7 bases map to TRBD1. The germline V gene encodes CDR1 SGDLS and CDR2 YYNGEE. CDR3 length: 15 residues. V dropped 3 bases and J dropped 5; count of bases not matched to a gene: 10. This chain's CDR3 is CASSEEDRVGETQYF. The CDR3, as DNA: TGTGCCAGCAGCGAGGAAGACAGGGTGGGGGAGACCCAGTACTTC.

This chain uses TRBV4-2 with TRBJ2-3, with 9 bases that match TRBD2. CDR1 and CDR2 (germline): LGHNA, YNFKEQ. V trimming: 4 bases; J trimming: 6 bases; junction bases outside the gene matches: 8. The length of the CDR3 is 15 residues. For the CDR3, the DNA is TGTGCCAGCAGCCCCCGGGTAGCGGGGGTCGATACGCAGTATTTT. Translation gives CASSPRVAGVDTQYF.

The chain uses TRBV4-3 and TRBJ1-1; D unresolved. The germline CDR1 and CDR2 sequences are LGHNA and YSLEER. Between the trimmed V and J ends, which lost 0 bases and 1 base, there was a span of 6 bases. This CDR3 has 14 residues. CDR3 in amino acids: CASSQERQNTEAFF. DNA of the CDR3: TGCGCCAGCAGCCAAGAAAGACAGAACACTGAAGCTTTCTTT.

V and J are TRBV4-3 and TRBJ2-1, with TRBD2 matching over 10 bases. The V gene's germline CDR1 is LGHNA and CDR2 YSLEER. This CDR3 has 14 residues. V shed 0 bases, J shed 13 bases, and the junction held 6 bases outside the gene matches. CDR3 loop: CASSQDTSGRAQFF. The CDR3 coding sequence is TGCGCCAGCAGCCAAGACACGAGCGGGAGGGCCCAGTTCTTC.

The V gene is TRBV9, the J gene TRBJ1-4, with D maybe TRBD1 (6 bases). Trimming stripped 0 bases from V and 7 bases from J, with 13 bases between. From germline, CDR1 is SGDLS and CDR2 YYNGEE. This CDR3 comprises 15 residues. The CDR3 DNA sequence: TGTGCCAGCAGCGTAGCGGTTGGGGGCGGTGAAAAACTGTTTTTT. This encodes CASSVAVGGGEKLFF.

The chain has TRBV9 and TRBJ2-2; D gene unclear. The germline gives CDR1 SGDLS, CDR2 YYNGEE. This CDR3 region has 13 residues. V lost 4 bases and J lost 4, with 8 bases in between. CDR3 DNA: TGTGCCAGCAGCATAACGGTCACCGGGGAGCTGTTTTTT. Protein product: CASSITVTGELFF.

CDR3 sequence: CASSVAQGGSNEQFF. The CDR3 bases are TGTGCCAGCAGCGTAGCACAGGGGGGGTCCAATGAGCAGTTCTTC. This chain connects TRBV9 to TRBJ2-1; possible D gene TRBD1, 8 bases. CDR3 length: 15 residues. Between the trimmed V and J ends, which lost 0 bases and 6 bases, there was a span of 13 bases. Germline V gene lookup returns CDR1 SGDLS and CDR2 YYNGEE.

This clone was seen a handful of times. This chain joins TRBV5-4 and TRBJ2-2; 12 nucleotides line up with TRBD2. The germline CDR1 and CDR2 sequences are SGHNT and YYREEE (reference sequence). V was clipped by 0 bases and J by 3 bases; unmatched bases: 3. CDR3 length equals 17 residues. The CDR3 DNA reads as TGTGCCAGCAGCTTGGGACTAGCGGGAGCTGACACCGGGGAGCTGTTTTTT. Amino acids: CASSLGLAGADTGELFF.

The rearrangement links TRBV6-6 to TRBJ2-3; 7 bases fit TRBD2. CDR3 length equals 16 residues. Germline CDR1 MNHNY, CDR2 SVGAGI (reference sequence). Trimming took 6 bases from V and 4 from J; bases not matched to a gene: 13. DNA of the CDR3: TGTGCCAGCAGCCGAACCGGGACTACGGGAGCAGATACGCAGTATTTT. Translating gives CASSRTGTTGADTQYF.

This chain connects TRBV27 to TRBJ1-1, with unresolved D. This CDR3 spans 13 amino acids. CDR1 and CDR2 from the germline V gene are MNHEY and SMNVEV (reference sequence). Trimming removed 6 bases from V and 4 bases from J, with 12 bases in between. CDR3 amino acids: CASSPGGPTEAFF. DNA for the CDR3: TGTGCCAGCAGCCCGGGAGGGCCCACTGAAGCTTTCTTT.

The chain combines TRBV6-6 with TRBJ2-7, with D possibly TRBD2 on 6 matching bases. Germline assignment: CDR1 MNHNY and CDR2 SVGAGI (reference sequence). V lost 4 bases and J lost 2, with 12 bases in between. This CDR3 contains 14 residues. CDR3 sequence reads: CASSSAGRTYEQYF. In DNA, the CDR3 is TGTGCCAGCAGTTCTGCGGGACGGACCTACGAGCAGTACTTC.

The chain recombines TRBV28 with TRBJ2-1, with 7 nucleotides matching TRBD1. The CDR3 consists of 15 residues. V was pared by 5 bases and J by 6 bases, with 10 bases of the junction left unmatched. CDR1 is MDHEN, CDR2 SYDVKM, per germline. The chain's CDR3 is CASSPAPGQFNEQFF. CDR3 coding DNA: TGTGCCAGCAGTCCTGCGCCGGGACAGTTCAATGAGCAGTTCTTC.

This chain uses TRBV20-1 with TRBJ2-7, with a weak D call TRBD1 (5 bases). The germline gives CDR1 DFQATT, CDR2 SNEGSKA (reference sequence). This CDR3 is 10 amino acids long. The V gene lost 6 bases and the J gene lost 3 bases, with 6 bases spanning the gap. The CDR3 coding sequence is TGCAGTGCAAGGGGCTACGAGCAGTACTTC. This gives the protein CSARGYEQYF.

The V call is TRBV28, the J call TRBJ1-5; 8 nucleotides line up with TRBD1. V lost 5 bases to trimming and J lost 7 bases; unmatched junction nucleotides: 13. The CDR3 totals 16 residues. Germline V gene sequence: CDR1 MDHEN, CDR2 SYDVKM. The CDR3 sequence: CASSRLGSGGGQPQHF. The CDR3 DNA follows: TGTGCCAGCAGTCGCCTAGGGTCAGGGGGCGGACAGCCCCAGCATTTT. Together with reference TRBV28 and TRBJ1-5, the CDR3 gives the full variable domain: DVKVTQSSRYLVKRTGEKVFLECVQDMDHENMFWYRQDPGLGLRLIYFSYDVKMKEKGDIPEGYSVSREKKERFSLILESASTNQTSMYLCASSRLGSGGGQPQHFGDGTRLSIL.

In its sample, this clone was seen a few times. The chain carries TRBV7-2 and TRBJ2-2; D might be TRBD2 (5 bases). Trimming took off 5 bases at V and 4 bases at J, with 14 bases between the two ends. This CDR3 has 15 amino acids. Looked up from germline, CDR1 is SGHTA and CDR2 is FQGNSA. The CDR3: CASSPGSRGTGELFF. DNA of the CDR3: TGTGCCAGCAGCCCCGGGTCACGGGGCACCGGGGAGCTGTTTTTT. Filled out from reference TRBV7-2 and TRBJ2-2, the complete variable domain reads GAGVSQSPSNKVTEKGKDVELRCDPISGHTALYWYRQSLGQGLEFLIYFQGNSAPDKSGLPSDRFSAERTGGSVSTLTIQRTQQEDSAVYLCASSPGSRGTGELFFGEGSRLTVL.

The CDR3 is CASGRAKNIQYF. DNA for the CDR3: TGTGCCAGCGGTCGGGCCAAAAACATTCAGTACTTC. The J gene is TRBJ2-4, the V gene TRBV7-9; unclear D gene. V dropped 8 bases and J dropped 1 base, with 6 bases sitting between them. This CDR3 is built from 12 residues. Germline CDR1 SEHNR, CDR2 FQNEAQ (reference sequence).

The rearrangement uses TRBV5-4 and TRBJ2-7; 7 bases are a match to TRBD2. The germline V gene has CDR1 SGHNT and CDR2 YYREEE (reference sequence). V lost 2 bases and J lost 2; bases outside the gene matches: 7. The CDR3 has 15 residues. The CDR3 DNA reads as TGTGCCAGCAGCTTTGAGACTAGCCCTACCTACGAGCAGTACTTC. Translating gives CASSFETSPTYEQYF.